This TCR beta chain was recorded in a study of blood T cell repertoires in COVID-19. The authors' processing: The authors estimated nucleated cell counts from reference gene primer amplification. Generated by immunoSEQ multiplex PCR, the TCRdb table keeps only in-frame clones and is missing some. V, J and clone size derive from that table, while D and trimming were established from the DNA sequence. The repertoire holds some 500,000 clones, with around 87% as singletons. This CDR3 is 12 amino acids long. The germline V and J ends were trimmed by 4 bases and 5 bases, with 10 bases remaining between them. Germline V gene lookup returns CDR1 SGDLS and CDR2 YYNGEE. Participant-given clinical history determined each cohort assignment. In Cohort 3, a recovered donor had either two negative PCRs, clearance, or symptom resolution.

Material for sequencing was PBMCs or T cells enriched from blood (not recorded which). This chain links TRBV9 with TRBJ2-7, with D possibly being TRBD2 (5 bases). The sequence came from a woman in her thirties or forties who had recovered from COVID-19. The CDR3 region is CASSRGSDEQYF. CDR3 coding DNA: TGTGCCAGCAGCAGAGGGTCCGACGAGCAGTACTTC. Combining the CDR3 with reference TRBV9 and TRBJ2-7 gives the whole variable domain DSGVTQTPKHLITATGQRVTLRCSPRSGDLSVYWYQQSLDQGLQFLIQYYNGEERAKGNILERFSAQQFPDLHSELNLSSLELGDSALYFCASSRGSDEQYFGPGTRLTVT.